This TCR beta chain was obtained from a study of blood T cell dynamics during melanoma immunotherapy. Study context: First-line therapy was either pembrolizumab or nivolumab with ipilimumab for metastatic melanoma. Whole-study findings and limits: At W3, later disease-control patients showed bifurcated PBMC repertoire changes, unlike progressors.

From germline, CDR1 is MNHEY and CDR2 SMNVEV (reference sequence). The CDR3 runs to 14 residues. Deletions cut 0 bases from V and 7 bases from J, with 12 bases between. Indicated time point: week 3, after first cycle of checkpoint inhibitor. Here immunoSEQ multiplex PCR was the method, and the copy in TCRdb shows in-frame clones only, minus some. Here the sample spans roughly 6,600 clones, roughly 81% being singletons. Note on this clone: Its antigen is as yet unknown.

This receptor was obtained from a human donor with melanoma. Some clones in this sample may be carry-over from other donors' samples. The sequenced sample was blood, obtained from a patient treated with checkpoint blockade. V and J are TRBV27 and TRBJ1-2; no definite D call. The CDR3 spells CASSLSGSMGGYTF. The DNA of the CDR3 is TGTGCCAGCAGTTTATCAGGCAGTATGGGTGGCTACACCTTC.